A selection of T cell receptor beta chains follows, all from one sample in a study of shared clonotypes between healthy human individuals. Produced via immunoSEQ multiplex PCR; TCRdb's table is partial and in-frame only. The data hold 2 million to 2.5 million clones, with approximately 94% observed a single time. Sequencing was carried out using naive CD4+ T cells sorted from blood. These receptors were taken from a man between 18 and 29 years old in good health. CDR3s include the opening cysteine and the closing phenylalanine or tryptophan. A D gene is named only where the DNA matches it firmly. Rows may omit the clone size; those that give it use once, few, many or a size class.

CDR3 protein	CDR3 DNA	V gene	J gene	clone size	D gene
CASSRYGGQGFNYGYTF	TGTGCCAGCAGCCGTTATGGGGGACAGGGCTTTAACTATGGCTACACCTTC	TRBV28	TRBJ1-2	NA	TRBD1
CASSLSTEAFF	TGTGCCAGCAGTTTAAGTACTGAAGCTTTCTTT	TRBV28	TRBJ1-1	NA	NA
CASRLQGFTYEQYF	TGTGCCAGCAGGTTACAGGGGTTCACCTACGAGCAGTACTTC	TRBV28	TRBJ2-7	NA	TRBD1
CSAGTGTGITGELFF	TGCAGCGCCGGTACCGGGACAGGGATCACCGGGGAGCTGTTTTTT	TRBV29-1	TRBJ2-2	NA	TRBD1
CASSLEVMNTEAFF	TGTGCCAGCAGTTTAGAGGTAATGAACACTGAAGCTTTCTTT	TRBV28	TRBJ1-1	NA	NA
CASSIRTGCYGYTF	TGTGCCAGCAGCATTCGGACAGGGTGCTATGGCTACACCTTC	TRBV21-1	TRBJ1-2	NA	NA
CASSNRTGGVGEKLFF	TGCGCCAGCAGCAATAGGACAGGAGGAGTAGGAGAAAAACTGTTTTTT	TRBV5-1	TRBJ1-4	NA	TRBD1
CASSKGAPNEKLFF	TGTGCCAGCAGTAAGGGGGCTCCTAATGAAAAACTGTTTTTT	TRBV5-5	TRBJ1-4	once	TRBD1
CASSLARTSGNNEQFF	TGTGCCAGCAGCTTAGCTAGGACTAGCGGAAACAATGAGCAGTTCTTC	TRBV11-2	TRBJ2-1	NA	TRBD2
CAWSPGLAKNIQYF	TGTGCCTGGAGTCCAGGCTTAGCCAAAAACATTCAGTACTTC	TRBV30	TRBJ2-4	NA	NA
CASRRANYGYTF	TGTGCCAGCAGGAGAGCTAACTATGGCTACACCTTC	TRBV6-5	TRBJ1-2	NA	NA
CASSTSGTYEQYF	TGTGCCAGCAGCACGAGTGGAACCTACGAGCAGTACTTC	TRBV7-2	TRBJ2-7	NA	NA
CSVIPWTGGYEQYF	TGCAGCGTTATTCCCTGGACAGGGGGCTACGAGCAGTACTTC	TRBV29-1	TRBJ2-7	NA	TRBD1
CAWSTLTGYGYTF	TGTGCCTGGAGTACCCTGACAGGGTACGGCTACACCTTC	TRBV30	TRBJ1-2	NA	TRBD1
CASSETGIDEQYF	TGTGCCAGCAGCGAGACAGGGATCGACGAGCAGTACTTC	TRBV5-4	TRBJ2-7	few	TRBD1
CASQRGDNSPLHF	TGTGCCAGTCAACGGGGCGATAATTCACCCCTCCACTTT	TRBV6-5	TRBJ1-6	once	NA
CASSPGRAPLHF	TGTGCCAGCAGTCCGGGTAGAGCGCCCCTCCACTTT	TRBV6-5	TRBJ1-6	NA	NA
CASSSGSYEQYF	TGTGCCAGCAGTAGCGGTTCCTACGAGCAGTACTTC	TRBV5-4	TRBJ2-7	NA	NA
CASSYQEMNTEAFF	TGTGCCAGCAGTTACCAGGAGATGAACACTGAAGCTTTCTTT	TRBV6-6	TRBJ1-1	NA	NA
CASSSTGRGTGELFF	TGTGCCAGCAGTTCGACGGGTAGAGGCACCGGGGAGCTGTTTTTT	TRBV28	TRBJ2-2	NA	NA
CASSLGYNEQFF	TGTGCCAGCAGTTTAGGTTACAATGAGCAGTTCTTC	TRBV28	TRBJ2-1	NA	NA
CASSYVGGDETQYF	TGTGCCAGCAGCTACGTAGGGGGCGACGAGACCCAGTACTTC	TRBV5-4	TRBJ2-5	NA	TRBD1
CASSYGTGADTQYF	TGTGCCAGCAGCTACGGGACAGGGGCAGATACGCAGTATTTT	TRBV7-2	TRBJ2-3	NA	TRBD1
CAISGSDEQFF	TGTGCCATCAGTGGTTCGGACGAGCAGTTCTTC	TRBV10-3	TRBJ2-1	NA	NA
CASSLALNTEAFF	TGTGCCAGCAGCTTGGCTCTGAACACTGAAGCTTTCTTT	TRBV5-5	TRBJ1-1	once	NA
CASSLVRGLGGAETQYF	TGCGCCAGCAGCTTGGTGAGGGGACTAGGTGGGGCGGAGACCCAGTACTTC	TRBV5-1	TRBJ2-5	once	TRBD2
CASSLTGESGNTIYF	TGTGCCAGCAGCTTGACAGGGGAATCTGGAAACACCATATATTTT	TRBV13	TRBJ1-3	NA	TRBD1
CASSLMSGASTGELFF	TGCGCCAGCAGCTTGATGAGCGGAGCCTCCACCGGGGAGCTGTTTTTT	TRBV5-1	TRBJ2-2	NA	NA
CAISGGGEGAKNIQYF	TGTGCCATCAGTGGGGGGGGCGAGGGAGCCAAAAACATTCAGTACTTC	TRBV10-3	TRBJ2-4	NA	NA
CASSLAGRAVKKETQYF	TGCGCCAGCAGCTTGGCGGGTCGGGCGGTAAAGAAAGAGACCCAGTACTTC	TRBV5-1	TRBJ2-5	NA	NA
CASSSGTDNYGYTF	TGCGCCAGCAGCTCAGGGACCGACAACTATGGCTACACCTTC	TRBV5-1	TRBJ1-2	NA	NA
CASSSDTAYTEAFF	TGCGCCAGCAGCTCAGATACAGCCTACACTGAAGCTTTCTTT	TRBV5-1	TRBJ1-1	once	NA